This TCR beta chain was captured in a study of T cell changes during pregnancy in multiple sclerosis. The protocol was immunoSEQ multiplex PCR, while the TCRdb copy is restricted to in-frame clones and leaves out a portion. Here the sample spans about 81,000 clones, around 93% being singletons. Germline V gives CDR1 SGHTS, CDR2 YDEGEE. The CDR3 length is 16 residues. Trimming took 2 bases from V and 2 from J; bases not matched to a gene: 8. The sample consisted of peripheral blood, taken in the third trimester of pregnancy. This chain connects TRBV5-8 to TRBJ2-3, with 7 positions matching TRBD2. The sequence was collected from a female donor with multiple sclerosis, enrolled in a pregnancy study. The DNA of the CDR3 is TGTGCCAGCAGCTTCGGGACTAACACCCTCACAGATACGCAGTATTTT. The encoded protein is CASSFGTNTLTDTQYF.